The 18 T cell receptor beta chains given below trace back to one sample, sequenced in a study of OX40 agonist ivuxolimab in advanced cancers. Profiled with immunoSEQ multiplex PCR; TCRdb holds only in-frame clones, not every one. This sample yields roughly 81,000 clones, of which 94% are seen a single time; 9.5% to 11% belongs to the top ten. The sequenced sample was CD4+ or CD8+ T cells sorted from blood, obtained in a trial of the OX40 agonist ivuxolimab. The receptors originated from an adult with an advanced solid tumor such as melanoma, head and neck, liver or kidney cancer.

The chain couples TRBV27 to TRBJ2-3, with 10 bases lining up with TRBD1. The CDR3 has 15 residues. Germline values: CDR1 MNHEY, CDR2 SMNVEV (reference sequence). J gave up 1 base and V 3 bases, and 1 base lay outside the gene matches. The CDR3 spells CASSFGTGGTDTQYF. In DNA, the CDR3 is TGTGCCAGCAGTTTCGGGACAGGGGGCACAGATACGCAGTATTTT.

This sequence joins TRBV6-1 and TRBJ1-5, with D hard to call. The CDR3 is 12 residues long. Trimming cost V 10 bases and J 4 bases, with 11 bases left between them. Germline V gives CDR1 MNHNS, CDR2 SASEGT. In DNA form, the CDR3 reads TGTGCCACTAGGGCTTGGAATCAGCCCCAGCATTTT. This gives the protein CATRAWNQPQHF.

V usage is TRBV19 and J usage is TRBJ2-1, with D uncertain. The CDR3 runs 16 residues. V was clipped by 5 bases and J by 2 bases, with 16 bases between them. Germline CDR1 and CDR2: LNHDA and SQIVND (reference sequence). CDR3 amino acids: CASSPGGTYAYNEQFF. CDR3 nucleotide sequence: TGTGCCAGTAGTCCCGGTGGTACCTACGCCTACAATGAGCAGTTCTTC.

The gene calls are TRBV5-5 and TRBJ1-5; the D is unclear. V dropped 0 bases and J dropped 5 bases, with 9 bases sitting between them. CDR1 SGHKS and CDR2 YYEKEE come from the germline V gene (reference sequence). This CDR3 has 14 amino acids. DNA of the CDR3: TGTGCCAGCAGCTTGGGACCGGACTATCAGCCCCAGCATTTT. This codes for CASSLGPDYQPQHF.

The genes are TRBV11-1 and TRBJ2-3; D unclear. Trimming removed 0 bases at V and 10 bases at J, with 11 bases between. The CDR3 length is 13 residues. Germline CDR1 and CDR2: SGHAT and FQDESV (reference sequence). The CDR3 protein is CASSLARREAQYF. In DNA form, the CDR3 reads TGTGCCAGCAGCTTAGCGCGTAGGGAAGCGCAGTATTTT.

The rearrangement uses TRBV7-2 and TRBJ1-2; tentatively, D is TRBD1 (6 bases). Deletions cut 3 bases from V and 5 bases from J, with 10 bases between. The germline V gene encodes CDR1 SGHTA and CDR2 FQGNSA. CDR3 length equals 13 residues. CDR3 in amino acids: CASSLTGGYGYTF. CDR3 DNA: TGTGCCAGCAGCTTGACAGGAGGGTATGGCTACACCTTC.

DNA for the CDR3: TGTGCCAGCAGCTTAACAGGAAGCAATCAGCCCCAGCATTTT. As protein: CASSLTGSNQPQHF. The chain joins TRBV7-2 to TRBJ1-5; D may be TRBD1 (5 bases). Trimming removed 2 bases at V and 1 base at J, with 6 bases between. Germline V gene data show CDR1 as SGHTA and CDR2 as FQGNSA. This CDR3 spans 14 amino acids.

The chain joins TRBV6-5 to TRBJ2-5; perhaps TRBD1 as D (8 bases). The V end lost 6 bases, the J end lost 2 bases, and 16 bases lay between the germline ends. This CDR3 contains 15 residues. Per the germline V gene, CDR1 is MNHEY and CDR2 is SVGAGI. The CDR3 reads CASRPQGGLQETQYF. The CDR3 nucleotides are TGTGCCAGCAGGCCACAGGGGGGGTTACAAGAGACCCAGTACTTC.

The V and J genes are TRBV9 and TRBJ1-2; weak D call: TRBD1 (6 bases). V lost 3 bases and J 12 bases, leaving 18 bases between the germline ends. The CDR3 loop spans 13 amino acids. Germline V gene lookup returns CDR1 SGDLS and CDR2 YYNGEE. The CDR3 DNA follows: TGTGCCAGCAGCGCCGGAGGGGGTGTCGGCGACACCTTC. Residues: CASSAGGGVGDTF. The variable domain in full, with the rest retrieved from reference TRBV9 and TRBJ1-2, is DSGVTQTPKHLITATGQRVTLRCSPRSGDLSVYWYQQSLDQGLQFLIQYYNGEERAKGNILERFSAQQFPDLHSELNLSSLELGDSALYFCASSAGGGVGDTFGSGTRLTVV.

Details on this clone: Additional DNA sequences in this sample encode the identical CDR3. The rearrangement uses TRBV27 and TRBJ2-1; 15 positions match TRBD2. The CDR3 is 15 amino acids. Germline CDR1 and CDR2: MNHEY and SMNVEV (reference sequence). The V gene end was trimmed by 6 bases and the J gene end by 7 bases; junction bases not matched to a gene: 4. DNA for the CDR3: TGTGCCAGCAGCTCCGGGACTAGCGGGAGGAATGAGCAGTTCTTC. Translated, it gives CASSSGTSGRNEQFF.

The rearrangement uses TRBV7-9 and TRBJ1-5; TRBD1 might be the D (5 bases). V shed 4 bases and J shed 4 bases, with 11 bases lying between them. CDR3 length: 14 amino acids. CDR1 and CDR2 (germline): SEHNR, FQNEAQ (reference sequence). CDR3 DNA: TGTGCCAGCAGCTCCCTTGGGGGGAATCAGCCCCAGCATTTT. Protein product: CASSSLGGNQPQHF.

The chain links TRBV5-6 to TRBJ2-1; no definite D call. This CDR3 has 17 amino acids. Germline CDR1 and CDR2: SGHDT and YYEEEE. Trimming took 4 bases from V and 8 from J, leaving 25 bases between them. The CDR3 DNA follows: TGTGCCAGCAGCCTTTGGGTCCTCGGCATACCTCTGTATGAGCAGTTCTTC. Translated: CASSLWVLGIPLYEQFF.

The V gene is TRBV28, the J gene TRBJ2-5; D is possibly TRBD1 (6 bases). V lost 6 bases, J lost 7 bases, and 18 bases lay in between. This CDR3 is built from 14 residues. From germline, CDR1 is MDHEN and CDR2 SYDVKM. The chain's CDR3 is CASSRLGLGGTQYF. The CDR3 DNA follows: TGTGCCAGCAGCCGTCTAGGCCTAGGGGGGACCCAGTACTTC.

The table lists this clone with a few counts. This chain connects TRBV7-9 to TRBJ2-7; 7 bases are shared with TRBD1. After removal of 5 bases from V and 2 bases from J, the junction contained 9 bases not matched to a gene. CDR1 SEHNR and CDR2 FQNEAQ come from the germline V gene (reference sequence). The CDR3 totals 15 residues. This chain's CDR3 is CASSQPGTATYEQYF. CDR3 nucleotides: TGTGCCAGCAGCCAACCCGGGACAGCGACCTACGAGCAGTACTTC.

With regard to this clone: The sample holds other DNA sequences that translate to the same CDR3. The rearrangement links TRBV21-1 to TRBJ2-1; the tabulated D call, TRBD1, remains unverified against the DNA. TRBV21-1 is noted as a pseudogene. The CDR3 is 15 amino acids. The CDR3 region is CARRTPLCSYNEQFF. In DNA, the CDR3 is TGTGCCAGGAGGACACCACTATGCTCCTACAATGAGCAGTTCTTC.

The V gene is TRBV27, the J gene TRBJ2-7; D unclear. V lost 9 bases and J lost 3, with 9 bases in between. CDR1 and CDR2 (germline): MNHEY, SMNVEV (reference sequence). The CDR3 contains 11 residues. CDR3 bases: TGTGCCAGTCGAATTGGCTACGAGCAGTACTTC. Encoded protein: CASRIGYEQYF.

This rearrangement joins TRBV25-1 to TRBJ2-2; D is tentatively TRBD1 or TRBD2 (5 bases each). The V gene's germline CDR1 is MGHDK and CDR2 SYGVNS. The CDR3 covers 15 residues. V lost 3 bases, J lost 0 bases, and 8 bases lay in between. The CDR3 spells CASSERGSNTGELFF. CDR3 sequence (DNA): TGTGCCAGCAGTGAGAGGGGCTCGAACACCGGGGAGCTGTTTTTT.

The V and J genes are TRBV4-3 and TRBJ2-7, with D perhaps TRBD2 (6 bases). Germline CDR1 is LGHNA and CDR2 is YSLEER. Between the trimmed V and J ends, which lost 3 bases and 0 bases, there was a span of 15 bases. This CDR3 region has 16 residues. The CDR3 DNA reads TGCGCCAGCAGCCAGCGTGGGACTGGGAGCTCCTACGAGCAGTACTTC. It yields the protein CASSQRGTGSSYEQYF.